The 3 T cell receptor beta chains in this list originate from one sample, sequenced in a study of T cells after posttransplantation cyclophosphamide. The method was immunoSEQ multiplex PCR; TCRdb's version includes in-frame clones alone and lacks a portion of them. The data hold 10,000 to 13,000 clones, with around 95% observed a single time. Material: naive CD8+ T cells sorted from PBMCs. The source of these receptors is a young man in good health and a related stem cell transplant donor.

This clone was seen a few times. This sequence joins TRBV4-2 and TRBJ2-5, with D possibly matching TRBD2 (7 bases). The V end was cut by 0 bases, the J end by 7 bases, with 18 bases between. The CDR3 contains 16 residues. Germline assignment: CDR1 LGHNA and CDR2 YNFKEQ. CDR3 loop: CASSQDGGSVRGTQYF. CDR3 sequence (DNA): TGTGCCAGCAGCCAAGACGGGGGGTCCGTCAGGGGGACCCAGTACTTC.

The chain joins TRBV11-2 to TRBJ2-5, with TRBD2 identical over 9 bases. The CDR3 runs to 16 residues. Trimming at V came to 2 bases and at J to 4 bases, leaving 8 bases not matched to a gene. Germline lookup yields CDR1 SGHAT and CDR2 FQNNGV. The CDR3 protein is CASSLFTSGFGETQYF. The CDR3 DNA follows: TGTGCCAGCAGCTTATTTACTAGCGGGTTCGGAGAGACCCAGTACTTC.

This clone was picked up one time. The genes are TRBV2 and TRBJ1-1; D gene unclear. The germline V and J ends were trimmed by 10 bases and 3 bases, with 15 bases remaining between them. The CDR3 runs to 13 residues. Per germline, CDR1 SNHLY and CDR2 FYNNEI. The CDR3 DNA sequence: TGTGCCACACCCTCTGCAGTGGACACTGAAGCTTTCTTT. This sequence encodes CATPSAVDTEAFF.